This paragraph reports one T cell receptor (beta chain). No antigen is known for it. These data are taken from a study of synovial regulatory T cells in juvenile arthritis. Study summary: Treatments: three naive, roughly 6 methotrexate, one methotrexate plus infliximab, one unknown.

Study conclusions and caveats: iaTreg TCR repertoires were largely private across patients and partially overlapped synovial Teff and blood CPL. Blood Treg cells that were inflammation-associated showed lower TCR diversity than other blood Treg cells.

Clones were read by immunoSEQ multiplex PCR, and TCRdb kept only the in-frame ones, dropping some. The repertoire shows 8,000 to 10,000 clones; the top ten hold 0.9% to 1%. The sequenced sample consisted of Treg cells from blood. As to subset: remaining (HLA-DR-negative) circulating blood Treg cells. The receptor's source is a donor between 2 and 29 years old with juvenile idiopathic arthritis.

CDR3 sequence reads: CASSPRPSGAQETQYF. The chain has TRBV18 and TRBJ2-5; the TCRdb call, TRBD2, lacks DNA for checking. Germline CDR1 reads KGHSH; CDR2 reads LQKENI. The CDR3 is 16 amino acids. No DNA was logged.